The entry that follows covers one T cell receptor (beta chain) sequence. Its antigen is as yet unknown. Repertoires were generated with immunoSEQ multiplex PCR, while TCRdb's copy carries only in-frame clones and drops some. The sample yields tens of thousands of clones, 83% seen once. This entry comes from a study of T cells in localized non-small cell lung cancer. The CDR3 sequence is 13 residues long. V lost 6 bases and J 2 bases, leaving 13 bases between the germline ends. From germline, CDR1 is SQVTM and CDR2 ANQGSEA. Points from the study as a whole: Heterogeneity remains possible, as sequencing covered one tumor region only. Measurement of T cell clonality placed uninvolved adjacent lung highest, above the level in tumor.

The chain joins TRBV29-1 to TRBJ2-5; D unclear. Material: PBMCs, obtained before any cancer treatment. The sequence was collected from a man aged 35-69 years with stage II lung adenocarcinoma. The CDR3 spells CSVLRGPQETQYF. The DNA for the CDR3 is TGCAGCGTGCTACGTGGTCCACAAGAGACCCAGTACTTC.